This paragraph reports one TCR beta chain. This sample was included in a study of cytomegalovirus exposure and HLA in healthy donors. Both 60 Vbeta primers and 13 Jbeta primers went into the PCR. In the authors' workflow: A later analysis tallied 87 million or so unique TCR beta chains, about 9.9 million of them shared. Only in-frame clones appear in the TCRdb table, and some are missing; sequencing was by immunoSEQ multiplex PCR. That table is the source of V, J and clone size, and D and trimming were worked out from the DNA. The sample contains 110,000 to 150,000 clones, 80% of which appear only once. The CDR3 is 19 residues long.

The V and J genes are TRBV12-2 and TRBJ2-3; the table's D call, TRBD1, was not checked against the DNA. TRBV12-2 is assigned pseudogene status. Sequencing input: PBMCs. This TCR derives from a man aged 35-49 years in good health and CMV-seronegative. DNA for the CDR3: TGTGCAAGTCGCCTTCCCGCCCGGAGAAAACAGGGGGGCACAGATACGCAGTATTTT. Protein product: CASRLPARRKQGGTDTQYF.